The sequence of this TCR beta chain was determined in a study of beta chain features in type 1 diabetes. Study-wide points: Researchers report that Type 1 diabetes patients had moderately but significantly shorter TCRB CDR3s across all four CD4+ subsets. At VDJ recombination sites, type 1 diabetes patients had fewer insertions and more deleted nucleotides.

This clone was detected a few times. Its antigen is not known. Expressed TCRB transcripts were sequenced after all isolated RNA was converted to cDNA. Some clones are missing from TCRdb's copy, which holds only in-frame ones; the method was immunoSEQ multiplex PCR. This sample has about 130,000 clones; 9% occur once, and the top ten carry 0.75%. Trimming removed 0 bases at V and 4 bases at J, with 8 bases between. CDR1 and CDR2 from the germline V gene are SGHDT and YYEEEE. This CDR3 contains 14 residues. This sequence was found in a man aged 30-40 years with type 1 diabetes. The sequenced sample consisted of central memory CD4+ T cells from blood. This rearrangement joins TRBV5-6 to TRBJ2-1, with TRBD2 as a possible D gene (5 bases). The CDR3 is CASSLGWRYNEQFF. In DNA, the CDR3 is TGTGCCAGCAGCTTGGGATGGAGGTACAATGAGCAGTTCTTC. The full variable domain, completed using reference TRBV5-6 and TRBJ2-1, is DAGVTQSPTHLIKTRGQQVTLRCSPKSGHDTVSWYQQALGQGPQFIFQYYEEEERQRGNFPDRFSGHQFPNYSSELNVNALLLGDSALYLCASSLGWRYNEQFFGPGTRLTVL.